A single sample is the source of the 21 T cell receptor beta chains below, sequenced in a study of cytomegalovirus exposure and HLA in healthy donors. This table comes from immunoSEQ multiplex PCR, and its TCRdb copy is limited to in-frame clones, with some not included. Among roughly 80,000 clones, just over 90% were seen once, and the ten largest hold roughly 2.1%. Material: PBMCs. All receptors come from a man aged 25 to 45 in good health and CMV-seronegative.

This clone has more than one count but fewer than ten. The chain uses TRBV5-3 and TRBJ1-2; 11 nucleotides match TRBD1. TRBV5-3 qualifies as an ORF whose function is uncertain. Germline trimming cut 0 bases from V and 7 bases from J; bases unmatched to any gene: 8. The CDR3 extends over 16 amino acids. Here the CDR3 reads CARSLAVGQGESGYTF. In nucleotides, the CDR3 is TGTGCCAGAAGCTTGGCAGTGGGACAGGGGGAAAGTGGCTACACCTTC.

A note on this clone: The junction departs from germline at one end; a sequencing error may be responsible. The chain recombines TRBV2 with TRBJ2-3; 7 bases are shared with TRBD2. CDR3 length: 16 amino acids. Germline V gene lookup returns CDR1 SNHLY and CDR2 FYNNEI. CDR3 sequence: CVSSSMGGANEDTQYF. As DNA, the CDR3 is TGTGTCAGCAGTTCCATGGGAGGGGCGAATGAAGATACGCAGTATTTT.

This chain links TRBV9 with TRBJ1-1; D is uncertain. The V end was cut by 3 bases, the J end by 7 bases, with 13 bases between. The CDR3 consists of 13 residues. In germline, CDR1 is SGDLS, CDR2 YYNGEE. CDR3 coding DNA: TGTGCCAGCAGCGCAGTACTGGGCAGTGAAGCTTTCTTT. This encodes CASSAVLGSEAFF.

This clone is termed large. The chain combines TRBV6-4 with TRBJ2-1; 7 positions agree with TRBD2. Germline V gene lookup returns CDR1 MRHNA and CDR2 SNTAGT. The CDR3 consists of 15 residues. The V gene end was trimmed by 3 bases and the J gene end by 6 bases; junction bases not matched to a gene: 8. DNA of the CDR3: TGTGCCAGCAGTGATTCGGGGGGAGGAGGCAATGAGCAGTTCTTC. This translates into CASSDSGGGGNEQFF.

The chain links TRBV18 to TRBJ1-1, with TRBD1 matching over 7 bases. Germline trimming cut 3 bases from V and 4 bases from J; bases unmatched to any gene: 5. Germline V gene lookup returns CDR1 KGHSH and CDR2 LQKENI. The CDR3 is made up of 14 amino acids. CDR3 sequence reads: CASSPPPGGTEAFF. The CDR3 nucleotides are TGTGCCAGCTCACCCCCCCCAGGGGGCACTGAAGCTTTCTTT.

CDR3 protein: CASSLTYYGYTF. CDR3 DNA sequence: TGTGCCAGTAGTCTCACTTACTATGGCTACACCTTC. V and J are TRBV19 and TRBJ1-2; D ambiguous. Germline CDR1 is LNHDA and CDR2 is SQIVND (reference sequence). Trimming left V 5 bases short and J 3 bases short, with 7 bases between. The CDR3 consists of 12 residues.

This clone was seen only once. J is TRBJ1-2 and V is TRBV19; D gene uncertain. The V end lost 4 bases, the J end lost 5 bases, and 17 bases lay between the germline ends. CDR3 length: 15 amino acids. Germline lookup yields CDR1 LNHDA and CDR2 SQIVND (reference sequence). The CDR3 DNA sequence: TGTGCCAGTAGTACTCGAACCGGGTTTGGGTATGGCTACACCTTC. Amino acids: CASSTRTGFGYGYTF.

CDR3 nucleotides: TGTGCCAGCAGCCCACGGGTAGCCAAAAACATTCAGTACTTC. Translating it yields CASSPRVAKNIQYF. The chain links TRBV6-5 to TRBJ2-4; D unclear. Trimming pared 6 bases from V and 0 bases from J, leaving 9 bases between. The CDR3 extends over 14 amino acids. CDR1 and CDR2 from the germline V gene are MNHEY and SVGAGI.

CDR3 DNA sequence: TGTGCCATCAGTGACTATCCTGGGGCGGGGGTTCAAGAGACCCAGTACTTC. It codes for CAISDYPGAGVQETQYF. The rearrangement joins TRBV10-3 to TRBJ2-5; 7 bases are shared with TRBD2. CDR1 ENHRY and CDR2 SYGVKD come from the germline V gene. With V trimmed by 3 bases and J by 2 bases, 12 bases remained unmatched. The CDR3 is 17 amino acids.

V and J are TRBV5-6 and TRBJ1-5; TRBD1 agrees at 9 bases. The CDR3 totals 15 residues. V was pared by 4 bases and J by 9 bases, with 11 bases of the junction left unmatched. Germline CDR1 and CDR2: SGHDT and YYEEEE. The CDR3 loop reads CASSQGQGSSWPQHF. The DNA for the CDR3 is TGTGCCAGCAGCCAGGGACAGGGAAGTTCCTGGCCCCAGCATTTT.

This chain connects TRBV21-1 to TRBJ2-3; the table's D call of TRBD2 was not tested on the DNA. TRBV21-1 is noted as a pseudogene. This CDR3 is built from 17 residues. The CDR3 nucleotides are TGTGCCAGCAGCAAAGGGATAGGGAGACGGTTCACAGATACGCAGTATTTT. It specifies CASSKGIGRRFTDTQYF.

J is TRBJ1-2 and V is TRBV9; D gene ambiguous. CDR3 length: 11 amino acids. Germline-derived CDR1 and CDR2 are SGDLS and YYNGEE. The V end lost 3 bases, the J end lost 7 bases, and 7 bases lay between the germline ends. The CDR3 protein is CASSAIGGYTF. CDR3 in DNA: TGTGCCAGCAGCGCGATCGGTGGCTACACCTTC.

The rearrangement joins TRBV5-4 to TRBJ1-2, with TRBD1 matching 11 bases. Germline V gene data show CDR1 as SGHNT and CDR2 as YYREEE (reference sequence). The CDR3 sequence is 17 residues long. V was pared by 0 bases and J by 7 bases, with 11 bases of the junction left unmatched. The CDR3 DNA reads as TGTGCCAGCAGCTTGGGGGACAGGGGGAACGGTATTACTGGCTACACCTTC. It encodes CASSLGDRGNGITGYTF.

This clone has a single count. V usage is TRBV25-1 and J usage is TRBJ2-2; maybe TRBD2 (6 bases). Trimming took off 5 bases at V and 5 bases at J, with 18 bases between the two ends. The length of the CDR3 is 16 residues. Per the germline V gene, CDR1 is MGHDK and CDR2 is SYGVNS. CDR3 amino acids: CASSTLSGTETGELFF. CDR3 nucleotide sequence: TGTGCCAGCAGTACCCTCTCCGGGACTGAAACCGGGGAGCTGTTTTTT.

V and J are TRBV7-8 and TRBJ2-3, with unresolved D. With 1 base removed from V and 6 bases from J, the gap between germline ends came to 20 bases. CDR1 and CDR2 from the germline V gene are SGHVS and FQNEAQ. The CDR3 has 17 residues. The CDR3 sequence: CASSLDPSRYPRDTQYF. CDR3 bases: TGTGCCAGCAGCTTAGACCCCAGCAGGTACCCCAGGGATACGCAGTATTTT.

This chain links TRBV28 with TRBJ1-5; TRBD1 matches at 8 bases. The V segment lost 6 bases and the J segment 1 base; nucleotides outside the gene matches: 2. Germline V gene lookup returns CDR1 MDHEN and CDR2 SYDVKM. The CDR3 is made up of 14 amino acids. CDR3 nucleotide sequence: TGTGCCAGCAGAGACAGGGGAAGCAATCAGCCCCAGCATTTT. This sequence encodes CASRDRGSNQPQHF.

The CDR3 loop reads CASSYSWGGTDEQYF. As DNA, the CDR3 is TGTGCCAGCAGTTACTCTTGGGGGGGGACTGACGAGCAGTACTTC. V usage is TRBV6-5 and J usage is TRBJ2-7, with 7 bases lining up with TRBD2. Germline V gene data show CDR1 as MNHEY and CDR2 as SVGAGI. Trimming took 0 bases from V and 5 from J; bases not matched to a gene: 7. This CDR3 spans 15 amino acids.

This chain joins TRBV6-6 and TRBJ2-7, with 8 positions matching TRBD1. There are 16 residues in the CDR3. V gave up 2 bases and J gave up 7 bases; unmatched junction bases: 13. The germline V gene has CDR1 MNHNY and CDR2 SVGAGI (reference sequence). In nucleotides, the CDR3 is TGTGCCAGCAGTTACGGTAAAAAAACAGGGGGTAGGGAGCAGTACTTC. Protein: CASSYGKKTGGREQYF.

The chain joins TRBV11-2 to TRBJ2-7; TRBD2 agrees at 7 bases. The CDR3 length is 15 residues. Germline assignment: CDR1 SGHAT and CDR2 FQNNGV. The V and J ends lost 4 bases and 7 bases, in that order; junction bases with no gene match: 13. CDR3 sequence reads: CASSSTAGSYVEQYF. Here the CDR3 DNA reads TGTGCCAGCAGCTCTACAGCGGGATCCTACGTGGAGCAGTACTTC.

This rearrangement joins TRBV6-6 to TRBJ2-3; TRBD2 agrees at 9 bases. V lost 7 bases to trimming and J lost 2 bases; unmatched junction nucleotides: 7. CDR3 length: 15 residues. In germline, CDR1 is MNHNY, CDR2 SVGAGI (reference sequence). CDR3 sequence (DNA): TGTGCCAGCACCTACGGGGGACTAGCCACAGATACGCAGTATTTT. Residues: CASTYGGLATDTQYF.

The chain links TRBV14 to TRBJ2-6; the D gene is possibly TRBD2 (7 bases). This CDR3 has 20 residues. Trimming took 0 bases from V and 0 from J, leaving 18 bases between them. Germline V gene data show CDR1 as SGHDN and CDR2 as FVKESK. The CDR3 region has the DNA TGTGCCAGCAGCCAAGATCCTCGGGGGGCCTGGCCCTCTGGGGCCAACGTCCTGACTTTC. Translation gives CASSQDPRGAWPSGANVLTF.